These T cell receptor beta chains were read from a single sample in a study of cytomegalovirus exposure and HLA in healthy donors. Libraries were prepared by immunoSEQ multiplex PCR; TCRdb keeps only in-frame clonotypes and omits some of them. This table holds approximately 100,000 clones, 74% found once. The sequenced material came from PBMCs. These receptors all stem from a human donor in good health. CDR3s include the opening cysteine and the closing phenylalanine or tryptophan. A D gene is named only where the DNA matches it firmly. Clone size is shown for a subset of rows, as once, few, many or a class of expanded clone.

CDR3 | J | size | D | V
CASSLRQGRGYTF | TRBJ1-2 | few | TRBD1 | TRBV28
CASSDFASGANVLTF | TRBJ2-6 | - | - | TRBV2
CASSLVLSPPTDTQYF | TRBJ2-3 | - | - | TRBV7-9
CASSPRDRGGTGELFF | TRBJ2-2 | - | TRBD1 | TRBV9
CASSQLTGSSSPNIQYF | TRBJ2-4 | few | - | TRBV4-2
CASSDQGALAYEQYF | TRBJ2-7 | - | TRBD1 | TRBV5-1
CASSLLGRPSWETQYF | TRBJ2-5 | - | - | TRBV28
CASSLRASGNGETQYF | TRBJ2-5 | - | TRBD2 | TRBV5-1
CSVRQGTTNEKLFF | TRBJ1-4 | - | TRBD1 | TRBV29-1
CASSPWGSGVPFEAFF | TRBJ1-1 | - | - | TRBV7-2
CASSLWALASLYNEQFF | TRBJ2-1 | - | - | TRBV5-1
CASRGTGNTEAFF | TRBJ1-1 | - | TRBD1 | TRBV2
CASSSEGGRAGEFF | TRBJ2-1 | - | TRBD2 | TRBV5-1
CASSRPTGAAEQFF | TRBJ2-1 | - | TRBD1 | TRBV5-4
CASSKKSGGADTQYF | TRBJ2-3 | - | - | TRBV21-1
CASSNIDRGRETQYF | TRBJ2-5 | - | TRBD1 | TRBV19
CASSEWTNTGYTF | TRBJ1-2 | - | - | TRBV2
CASGLIVGTVEF | TRBJ1-2 | - | - | TRBV28
CASSYSLGRPGDEQYF | TRBJ2-7 | - | - | TRBV6-6
CASSAWGGGSGYTF | TRBJ1-2 | - | - | TRBV27
CASSPRGGTTDTQYF | TRBJ2-3 | - | TRBD2 | TRBV5-4
CASRRGFTGELFF | TRBJ2-2 | - | - | TRBV6-5
CASSQQGWGNTEAFF | TRBJ1-1 | - | TRBD1 | TRBV7-2
CASTLVGAMNTEAFF | TRBJ1-1 | few | - | TRBV2
CASSGRQGKNIQYF | TRBJ2-4 | - | TRBD1 | TRBV10-1
CASNNPTGYTGELFF | TRBJ2-2 | few | TRBD1 | TRBV5-1
CASSFFEPLATAEAFF | TRBJ1-1 | few | - | TRBV28
CASSLRGWSTGELFF | TRBJ2-2 | - | - | TRBV19
CASSEMDRAAFF | TRBJ1-1 | - | TRBD1 | TRBV19
CASSGRDISYEQYF | TRBJ2-7 | - | - | TRBV9
CASSLGLPTMYEQFF | TRBJ2-1 | once | - | TRBV7-9
CASSFGGRSNQPQHF | TRBJ1-5 | - | - | TRBV28
CASSPWTSRQSYEQYF | - | - | TRBD2 | TRBV5-1
CASSLGQGMRANVLTF | TRBJ2-6 | - | TRBD1 | TRBV11-3
CSGGIGRETQYF | TRBJ2-5 | once | TRBD2 | TRBV29-1
CASSRSRAYGYTF | TRBJ1-2 | - | - | TRBV19
CASSLDRGSGNTIYF | TRBJ1-3 | - | - | TRBV18
CASSLHRDRGNDGYTF | TRBJ1-2 | few | TRBD1 | TRBV5-1
CASRPGLATDTQYF | TRBJ2-3 | - | TRBD2 | TRBV28
CASRQPGQGNYGYTF | TRBJ1-2 | - | TRBD1 | TRBV6-5
CASSPTGGRGEAFF | TRBJ1-1 | - | TRBD1 | TRBV9
CASSGRTEYF | TRBJ2-7 | few | TRBD2 | TRBV28
CASRGLAGYEQYF | TRBJ2-7 | - | TRBD2 | TRBV6-5
CASSLGHNSNQPQHF | TRBJ1-5 | - | - | TRBV7-9
CASRLAGRTDTQYF | TRBJ2-3 | - | TRBD2 | TRBV5-1
CASSAGLGYNEQFF | TRBJ2-1 | - | TRBD2 | TRBV6-6
CASSQGDRQFETQYF | TRBJ2-5 | - | - | TRBV4-1
CAWSLGTGSSTDTQYF | TRBJ2-3 | - | TRBD1 | TRBV30
CASSQWTGNQPQHF | TRBJ1-5 | - | TRBD1 | TRBV4-3
CASSEGVSGELFF | TRBJ2-2 | - | - | TRBV2
CASSAGTSAPGELFF | TRBJ2-2 | - | TRBD2 | TRBV6-4
CAWSVGQIYEQYF | TRBJ2-7 | few | - | TRBV30
CASSLHPQDTIYF | TRBJ1-3 | - | - | TRBV18